A selection of T cell receptor beta chains follows, all from one sample in a study of radiation and T cells in renal cell carcinoma. Profiled with immunoSEQ multiplex PCR; TCRdb holds only in-frame clones, not every one. The sample has tens of thousands of clones; about 85% are singletons. The specimen comprised blood, sampled from a patient whose treatment included radiotherapy and nephrectomy. Source of these receptors: a man over 45 with renal cell carcinoma. Each CDR3 is given with its conserved first and last residue.

j_call,v_call,cdr3_aa
TRBJ1-1,TRBV5-8,CASSKSRGTEAFF
TRBJ1-2,TRBV30,CAQKGGQGASKGGYTF
TRBJ1-1,TRBV27,CASSQGGTEAFF
TRBJ1-2,TRBV4-2,CASSQEQSYGYTF
TRBJ2-3,TRBV5-1,CASSLLAGGPFTDTQYF
TRBJ2-3,TRBV19,CASRVRGSTDTQYF
TRBJ2-7,TRBV7-8,CASSVRWGTSSYEQYF
TRBJ2-3,TRBV19,CASSIIGTDTQYF
TRBJ1-2,TRBV15,CATSRDRNYGYTF
TRBJ2-5,TRBV9,CASSVDPTPRETQYF
TRBJ2-5,TRBV7-3,CASSYGVAPNQETQYF
TRBJ2-5,TRBV7-9,CASSLGPGALQETQYF
TRBJ2-3,TRBV7-9,CASSSGLDTDTQYF
TRBJ2-1,TRBV7-3,CASSPQGYNEQFF
TRBJ2-1,TRBV5-4,CASSPEPDNEQFF
TRBJ1-1,TRBV10-3,CAINQAGEAEAFF
TRBJ2-1,TRBV7-2,CASSLVGQQSGEQFF
TRBJ2-7,TRBV6-1,CASSERVHEQYF